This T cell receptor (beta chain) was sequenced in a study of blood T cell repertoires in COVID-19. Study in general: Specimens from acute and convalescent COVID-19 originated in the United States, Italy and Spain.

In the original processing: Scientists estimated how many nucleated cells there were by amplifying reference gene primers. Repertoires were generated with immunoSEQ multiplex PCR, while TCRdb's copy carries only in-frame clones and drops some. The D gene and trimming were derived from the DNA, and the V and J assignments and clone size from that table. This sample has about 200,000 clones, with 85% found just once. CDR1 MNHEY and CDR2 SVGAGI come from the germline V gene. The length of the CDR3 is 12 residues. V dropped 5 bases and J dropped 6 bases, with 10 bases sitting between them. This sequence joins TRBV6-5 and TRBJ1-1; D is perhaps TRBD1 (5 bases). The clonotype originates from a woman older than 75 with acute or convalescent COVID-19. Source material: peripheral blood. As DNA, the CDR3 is TGTGCCAGCAGTAGTTCGGGGGCTGAAGCTTTCTTT. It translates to CASSSSGAEAFF.